These 32 T cell receptor beta chains came from one sample sequenced in a study of metastatic and nonmetastatic thyroid tumors. TCRdb reanalyzed the PCR reads via MiXCR. Found here are approximately 41,000 clones, 28% of them singletons; the top ten hold 9.9%. Thyroid surgery took place with no prior treatment in any patient. The sequenced sample was blood. The receptors shown here come from a male donor with papillary thyroid cancer or a benign thyroid nodule (not recorded which). Some clones in this sample may be carry-over from other donors' samples.

Written as DNA, the CDR3 is TGTGCCAGCAGCTTATCGGGGTTGCTAGATGAGCAGTTCTTC. Its protein is CASSLSGLLDEQFF. The chain carries TRBV7-2 and TRBJ2-1; D possibly corresponds to TRBD2 (5 bases). V lost 2 bases and J 8 bases, leaving 13 bases between the germline ends. CDR3 length: 14 residues. Germline V gene sequence: CDR1 SGHTA, CDR2 FQGNSA.

By its share, this clone is medium-sized. The chain employs TRBV7-3 and TRBJ1-1; no clear D gene. This CDR3 contains 12 residues. Deletions cut 3 bases from V and 7 bases from J, with 9 bases between. Per the germline V gene, CDR1 is SGHTA and CDR2 is FQGTGA. CDR3 sequence reads: CASSLDGGEAFF. In DNA, the CDR3 is TGTGCCAGCAGCTTGGATGGCGGTGAAGCTTTCTTT. Complete variable domain (other parts from reference TRBV7-3 and TRBJ1-1): GAGVSQTPSNKVTEKGKYVELRCDPISGHTALYWYRQSLGQGPEFLIYFQGTGAADDSGLPNDRFFAVRPEGSVSTLKIQRTERGDSAVYLCASSLDGGEAFFGQGTRLTVV.

This clone showed up many times. The V gene is TRBV6-2 or TRBV6-3, the J gene TRBJ1-5, with D possibly being TRBD1 (5 bases). The V end was cut by 2 bases, the J end by 4 bases, with 9 bases between. The CDR3 consists of 14 residues. The germline V gene has CDR1 MNHEY and CDR2 SVGEGT. The CDR3 region has the DNA TGTGCCAGCAGTTACGGAGGGGAGAATCAGCCCCAGCATTTT. It yields the protein CASSYGGENQPQHF.

In DNA form, the CDR3 reads TGCGCCAGCAGCTTGGAGCCTACCCTAATCTCCTACGAGCAGTACTTC. It yields the protein CASSLEPTLISYEQYF. The chain links TRBV5-1 to TRBJ2-7; unclear D gene. This CDR3 spans 16 amino acids. CDR1 and CDR2 (germline): SGHRS, YFSETQ. The V gene lost 0 bases and the J gene lost 0 bases, with 13 bases spanning the gap.

The chain recombines TRBV2 with TRBJ2-7; maybe TRBD2 (7 bases). The V and J ends lost 7 bases and 2 bases respectively, with 24 bases between them. Germline-derived CDR1 and CDR2 are SNHLY and FYNNEI. The CDR3 is 17 residues long. CDR3 sequence: CASIRGGVGLSTYEQYF. The CDR3, as DNA: TGTGCCAGCATCCGAGGGGGGGTGGGCCTATCCACCTACGAGCAGTACTTC.

The gene calls are TRBV9 and TRBJ2-7; D unresolved. Trimming removed 0 bases at V and 1 base at J, with 8 bases between. CDR3 length equals 14 residues. Germline V lookup: CDR1 SGDLS, CDR2 YYNGEE. This CDR3 reads CASSVAWDSYEQYF. Written as DNA, the CDR3 is TGTGCCAGCAGCGTAGCGTGGGATTCCTACGAGCAGTACTTC.

This clone was seen repeatedly, ten times or more. The rearrangement uses TRBV4-1 and TRBJ2-3, with no clear D. Germline-derived CDR1 and CDR2 are MGHRA and YSYEKL. This CDR3 region has 13 residues. Trimming took 6 bases from V and 4 from J, leaving 11 bases between them. The CDR3 reads CASRPRPPDTQYF. In DNA, the CDR3 is TGCGCCAGCAGGCCCAGGCCCCCAGATACGCAGTATTTT.

This clone was found many times. The rearrangement joins TRBV3-1 to TRBJ1-1, with D unclear. Trimming shortened V by 4 bases and J by 4 bases, and 13 bases separated the two germline ends. Germline values: CDR1 LGHDT, CDR2 YNNKEL (reference sequence). The CDR3 consists of 14 residues. The DNA for the CDR3 is TGTGCCAGCAGCCCGCAAAACCTGGGCACTGAAGCTTTCTTT. Translated, it gives CASSPQNLGTEAFF. The full variable domain, its missing parts supplied by reference TRBV3-1 and TRBJ1-1, is DTAVSQTPKYLVTQMGNDKSIKCEQNLGHDTMYWYKQDSKKFLKIMFSYNNKELIINETVPNRFSPKSPDKAHLNLHINSLELGDSAVYFCASSPQNLGTEAFFGQGTRLTVV.

This clone appeared a few times. The chain joins TRBV9 to TRBJ2-1; the D gene could be TRBD1 or TRBD2 (5 bases each). CDR1 is SGDLS and CDR2 is YYNGEE in the germline V gene. This CDR3 is 14 amino acids long. Trimming stripped 4 bases from V and 8 bases from J, with 16 bases between. Here the CDR3 reads CASSISVVGDEQFF. CDR3 coding DNA: TGTGCCAGCAGCATATCGGTGGTGGGGGATGAGCAGTTCTTC.

As for this clone: At one boundary the junction diverges from the germline segment, which might be a read error. The chain has TRBV6-1 and TRBJ2-5; 7 bases agree with TRBD2. Germline V gene lookup returns CDR1 MNHNS and CDR2 SASEGT. The CDR3 sequence is 15 residues long. CDR3 sequence reads: CASRGIAGVQETQYF. CDR3 DNA sequence: TGTGCCAGCCGCGGAATCGCGGGAGTACAAGAGACACAGTACTTC.

Ten or more counts support this clone. The same CDR3 also results from other DNA sequences found in this sample. The chain couples TRBV5-1 to TRBJ2-2, with 7 nucleotides matching TRBD1. This CDR3 has 15 amino acids. J gave up 0 bases and V 2 bases, and 1 base lay outside the gene matches. Germline assignment: CDR1 SGHRS and CDR2 YFSETQ. The CDR3, as DNA: TGCGCCAGCAGCTTCGGGACAGCGAACACCGGGGAGCTGTTTTTT. Its protein is CASSFGTANTGELFF.

In its sample, this clone was seen many times. The gene calls are TRBV20-1 and TRBJ2-3, with 10 bases fitting TRBD2. Looked up from germline, CDR1 is DFQATT and CDR2 is SNEGSKA (reference sequence). V shed 3 bases and J 6 bases; nucleotides not matched to a gene: 9. The length of the CDR3 is 15 residues. The CDR3 loop reads CSASFPSGGVDTQYF. CDR3 nucleotide sequence: TGCAGTGCTAGTTTTCCTAGCGGGGGCGTTGATACGCAGTATTTT.

Many counts were recorded for this clone. The chain recombines TRBV4-2 with TRBJ1-1, with unresolved D. The V end lost 0 bases, the J end lost 5 bases, and 19 bases lay between the germline ends. Germline lookup yields CDR1 LGHNA and CDR2 YNFKEQ. The CDR3 loop spans 17 amino acids. The CDR3 region has the DNA TGTGCCAGCAGCCAAGATGCGACGCGCGACGGAGTAACTGAAGCTTTCTTT. Its translation: CASSQDATRDGVTEAFF.

The rearrangement uses TRBV15 and TRBJ2-6; no reliable D call. The CDR3 is 15 residues long. Looked up from germline, CDR1 is LNHNV and CDR2 is YYDKDF (reference sequence). Trimming cost V 5 bases and J 0 bases, with 8 bases left between them. Here the CDR3 reads CATSPDPSGANVLTF. The CDR3 coding sequence is TGTGCCACCAGCCCAGACCCCTCTGGGGCCAACGTCCTGACTTTC.

The chain joins TRBV7-2 to TRBJ2-2; D is undetermined. Germline values: CDR1 SGHTA, CDR2 FQGNSA. This CDR3 has 14 residues. The V end lost 4 bases, the J end lost 2 bases, and 8 bases lay between the germline ends. Written as DNA, the CDR3 is TGTGCCAGCAGCTCGGGTGGTAACACCGGGGAGCTGTTTTTT. Residues: CASSSGGNTGELFF.

This clone was seen at least ten times. The chain uses TRBV24-1 and TRBJ2-3, with 8 bases fitting TRBD1. CDR3 length: 15 amino acids. Germline V lookup: CDR1 KGHDR, CDR2 SFDVKD. V shed 0 bases, J shed 3 bases, and the junction held 1 base outside the gene matches. CDR3 in DNA: TGTGCCACCAGTGATTTGGGACAGGGAACAGATACGCAGTATTTT. It yields the protein CATSDLGQGTDTQYF.

The chain links TRBV20-1 to TRBJ2-3; TRBD2 aligns across 8 bases. Germline values: CDR1 DFQATT, CDR2 SNEGSKA (reference sequence). The CDR3 sequence is 14 residues long. V lost 3 bases to trimming and J lost 4 bases; unmatched junction nucleotides: 6. The CDR3 sequence: CSASKGLDSDTQYF. The CDR3 coding sequence is TGCAGTGCTAGTAAGGGACTAGACTCAGATACGCAGTATTTT.

This clone has at least ten counts. V gene TRBV5-5 combines with J gene TRBJ1-3; D is uncertain. The CDR3 sequence is 16 residues long. Germline CDR1 and CDR2: SGHKS and YYEKEE (reference sequence). Trimming removed 4 bases at V and 0 bases at J, with 14 bases between. CDR3: CASSRSGQISGNTIYF. Written as DNA, the CDR3 is TGTGCCAGCAGCCGATCCGGGCAAATCTCTGGAAACACCATATATTTT.

The chain links TRBV20-1 to TRBJ2-7, with TRBD1 matching over 7 bases. The CDR3 is 13 amino acids. Germline V CDR1 and CDR2: DFQATT, SNEGSKA (reference sequence). Trimming cost V 1 base and J 4 bases; bases outside gene matches: 4. CDR3 sequence: CSARGPQGYEQYF. CDR3 sequence (DNA): TGCAGTGCTAGAGGTCCACAGGGGTACGAGCAGTACTTC.

This clone is medium-sized within its sample. This chain links TRBV5-1 with TRBJ1-2; maybe TRBD1 (5 bases). The CDR3 spans 13 residues. The V and J ends lost 1 base and 8 bases respectively, with 12 bases between them. CDR1 is SGHRS and CDR2 is YFSETQ in the germline V gene. This CDR3 is CASSLYMGEGYTF. The CDR3 nucleotides are TGCGCCAGCAGCTTGTACATGGGGGAAGGCTACACCTTC.

This clone has a count of ten or more. The J gene is TRBJ2-1, the V gene TRBV5-5, with unresolved D. Trimming left V 0 bases short and J 8 bases short, with 3 bases between. This CDR3 spans 11 amino acids. Per germline, CDR1 SGHKS and CDR2 YYEKEE (reference sequence). As DNA, the CDR3 is TGTGCCAGCAGCTTGGCCGATGAGCAGTTCTTC. Translating it yields CASSLADEQFF.

Sample share makes this clone medium-sized. At the DNA level, this CDR3 is encoded by other sequences in the same sample as well. The V call is TRBV20-1, the J call TRBJ2-7; 12 nucleotides agree with TRBD2. The V and J ends lost 6 bases and 1 base, in that order; junction bases with no gene match: 10. CDR1 is DFQATT and CDR2 is SNEGSKA in the germline V gene (reference sequence). This CDR3 has 16 amino acids. DNA of the CDR3: TGCAGTGCCGACAATCTAGCGGGAGGGCCTTCCTACGAGCAGTACTTC. It yields the protein CSADNLAGGPSYEQYF.

There are many counts of this clone. This rearrangement joins TRBV2 to TRBJ2-1, with D maybe TRBD1 (6 bases). Trimming took 4 bases from V and 3 from J, leaving 13 bases between them. This CDR3 comprises 15 residues. Per the germline V gene, CDR1 is SNHLY and CDR2 is FYNNEI. DNA of the CDR3: TGTGCCAGCAGTGCCGGGACAAGCTACTACAATGAGCAGTTCTTC. This translates into CASSAGTSYYNEQFF. The full variable domain, with the rest looked up from reference TRBV2 and TRBJ2-1, is EPEVTQTPSHQVTQMGQEVILRCVPISNHLYFYWYRQILGQKVEFLVSFYNNEISEKSEIFDDQFSVERPDGSNFTLKIRSTKLEDSAMYFCASSAGTSYYNEQFFGPGTRLTVL.

This clone was seen more than once but under ten times. This chain connects TRBV12-3 or TRBV12-4 to TRBJ1-2; D not resolved. Trimming pared 5 bases from V and 8 bases from J, leaving 12 bases between. This CDR3 comprises 12 residues. CDR3 loop: CASSQLGSGYTF. The CDR3 DNA follows: TGTGCCAGCAGTCAATTGGGGTCCGGCTACACCTTC.

Remarks on this clone: The junction departs from the called germline gene at one end, perhaps through a read error. V usage is TRBV5-6 and J usage is TRBJ2-7, with 8 bases fitting TRBD2. Per the germline V gene, CDR1 is SGHDT and CDR2 is YYEEEE. The CDR3 sequence is 14 residues long. Written as DNA, the CDR3 is TGTGCCAGCATCCCAACTAGCGGCTCCTACGGGCAGTACTTC. Protein product: CASIPTSGSYGQYF.

The chain links TRBV9 to TRBJ2-2; 7 nucleotides align to TRBD1. With 3 bases clipped from V and 1 base from J, the junction kept 3 bases outside the gene matches. Germline CDR1 reads SGDLS; CDR2 reads YYNGEE. The CDR3 spans 15 residues. The CDR3 DNA is TGTGCCAGCAGCGACTACAGGGGGAACACCGGGGAGCTGTTTTTT. Protein product: CASSDYRGNTGELFF.

In this sample, this clone turned up a few times. The conserved phenylalanine or tryptophan is not found at the CDR3 terminus, so this likely reflects a read error. This chain uses TRBV12-3 or TRBV12-4 with TRBJ1-1; D is unclear. The CDR3 length is 13 residues. Trimming left V 3 bases short and J 4 bases short, with 9 bases between. The CDR3 DNA reads as TGTGCCAGCAGTTTTGGTGGATTCACTGAAGCTTTCCTT. Amino acids: CASSFGGFTEAFL.

This clone was recorded a few times. The chain employs TRBV6-2 or TRBV6-3 and TRBJ1-1; no definite D call. The CDR3 covers 10 residues. Germline V gene data show CDR1 as MNHEY and CDR2 as SVGEGT. The V and J ends lost 5 bases and 11 bases respectively, with 9 bases between them. CDR3 nucleotide sequence: TGTGCCAGCAGTAACACAAATGCTTTCTTT. Translated, it gives CASSNTNAFF.

CDR3 nucleotide sequence: TGTGCCAGCAGTTATAGGCCGGGCGACGAGCAGTACTTC. It yields the protein CASSYRPGDEQYF. The V gene is TRBV6-6, the J gene TRBJ2-7; D not certain. Germline lookup yields CDR1 MNHNY and CDR2 SVGAGI (reference sequence). Trimming took off 3 bases at V and 5 bases at J, with 11 bases between the two ends. The CDR3 loop spans 13 amino acids.

This clone is medium-sized in the sample. The rearrangement joins TRBV10-3 to TRBJ2-1, with D hard to call. Trimming removed 3 bases from V and 16 bases from J, with 25 bases in between. CDR3 length: 15 residues. Per the germline V gene, CDR1 is ENHRY and CDR2 is SYGVKD. This chain's CDR3 is CAISDRIDEVQKLFF. CDR3 nucleotide sequence: TGTGCCATCAGTGATAGGATTGATGAGGTTCAAAAATTATTCTTC.

The chain is built from TRBV27 and TRBJ1-2; D unclear. CDR3 size: 13 residues. V shed 5 bases and J shed 8 bases, with 15 bases lying between them. Looked up from germline, CDR1 is MNHEY and CDR2 is SMNVEV (reference sequence). In DNA form, the CDR3 reads TGTGCCAGCAGTCAGGATTCAACGGGAGGCTACACCTTC. Its protein is CASSQDSTGGYTF.

The sample holds one count of this clone. One end of the junction does not line up with germline, which may come from a read error. The genes are TRBV19 and TRBJ1-5; maybe TRBD1 (5 bases). CDR1 LNHDA and CDR2 SQIVND come from the germline V gene (reference sequence). This CDR3 comprises 14 residues. CDR3 nucleotide sequence: TGTGGCAGTAGTATAAGTGGGGCGAGTCAGCCACAGCATTTT. This codes for CGSSISGASQPQHF.